Sequencing of this TCR beta chain was carried out in a study of cytomegalovirus exposure and HLA in healthy donors. The repertoire was sequenced with immunoSEQ multiplex PCR; TCRdb's copy has only in-frame clones and lacks some. The table lists 70,000 or so clones, 94% of them singletons. Turning to this clone: Its antigen is unidentified.

General study points: Within the 120 or so validation repertoires, first-cohort TCR clusters tended to co-occur, according to a later analysis. Reports described diagnosis of cytomegalovirus status by the classifier as highly specific and sensitive.

Trimming shortened V by 8 bases and J by 0 bases, and 17 bases separated the two germline ends. This CDR3 region has 16 residues. Germline V lookup: CDR1 LNHDA, CDR2 SQIVND (reference sequence). The sequenced sample consisted of PBMCs. This receptor was obtained from a man aged 18 to 30 in good health and CMV-seropositive. The chain couples TRBV19 to TRBJ1-5; tentative D call: TRBD1 (5 bases). This CDR3 is CASSGFGGVSNQPQHF. The CDR3 region has the DNA TGTGCCAGTTCGGGGTTCGGGGGGGTTAGCAATCAGCCCCAGCATTTT.